The clone carrying this T cell receptor beta chain was seen ten or more times. This sample is part of a study of shared clonotypes between healthy human individuals. Between the trimmed V and J ends, which lost 0 bases and 5 bases, there was a span of 7 bases. This CDR3 contains 13 residues. Per the germline V gene, CDR1 is MNHEY and CDR2 is SMNVEV (reference sequence). From CD4+ cells came CD45RA+ naive and CD45RA-negative memory subsets. Libraries were prepared by immunoSEQ multiplex PCR; TCRdb keeps only in-frame clonotypes and omits some of them. The sample has approximately 720,000 clones, roughly 70% seen once; the top ten hold 1.8%.

This clonotype originated in a woman aged 30 to 39 in good health. What was sequenced was memory CD4+ T cells sorted from blood. Subset of the sample: CD45RA-negative fraction. This chain connects TRBV27 to TRBJ1-1; D is uncertain. CDR3 sequence reads: CASSLSERTEAFF. CDR3 nucleotides: TGTGCCAGCAGTTTATCCGAGAGGACTGAAGCTTTCTTT.